This TCR beta chain was profiled in a study of T cells after somatic rescue of genetic block. Per germline, CDR1 SGDLS and CDR2 YYNGEE. The CDR3 consists of 14 residues. Trimming removed 0 bases at V and 2 bases at J, with 8 bases between. TCRdb's table, derived via immunoSEQ multiplex PCR, lists solely in-frame clones and lacks some. The table includes 70,000 or so clones, about 90% detected once. The source material was peripheral blood mononuclear cells (PBMCs). The receptor comes from a man aged 35-49 years. The gene calls are TRBV9 and TRBJ1-2, with a possible D match to TRBD1 (5 bases). CDR3 sequence (DNA): TGTGCCAGCAGCGTAGCTACAGGAAACTATGGCTACACCTTC. It codes for CASSVATGNYGYTF. The whole variable domain, remainder taken from reference TRBV9 and TRBJ1-2, is DSGVTQTPKHLITATGQRVTLRCSPRSGDLSVYWYQQSLDQGLQFLIQYYNGEERAKGNILERFSAQQFPDLHSELNLSSLELGDSALYFCASSVATGNYGYTFGSGTRLTVV.